Described below is a single T cell receptor (beta chain) sequence and its context. Its cognate antigen is unknown. Trimming took 1 base from V and 6 from J; bases not matched to a gene: 4. Germline CDR1 is LGHNA and CDR2 is YSLEER. The CDR3 is made up of 15 amino acids. The sample belongs to a study of T cells after yellow fever vaccination. Regarding the study as a whole: Reappearance after the booster was seen for most primary-vaccination clones, at more than 95% CD4 and roughly 90% CD8.

TCRdb reprocessed the 5' RACE reads with MiXCR, giving one entry per CDR3 protein. The sample shows some 350,000 distinct CDR3 sequences, roughly 8.7% of them seen only once. This specimen was PBMCs, taken on the day of the first yellow fever vaccination. The clonotype originates from a man younger than 35 who received the YFV17D yellow fever vaccine. V is TRBV4-3 and J is TRBJ2-1; 9 positions match TRBD2. CDR3 sequence (DNA): TGCGCCAGCAGCCAAGCGGGACTAGCAAGCAATGAGCAGTTCTTC. Protein: CASSQAGLASNEQFF.